This T cell receptor beta chain was recovered during a study of blood T cell repertoires in COVID-19. At the level of the study: The United States, Italy and Spain were the sources of the acute and convalescent COVID-19 samples.

Original data processing: Reference gene primers were amplified, and this amplification served to estimate nucleated cell counts. Assay: immunoSEQ multiplex PCR; the TCRdb copy retains only in-frame clones and omits some. Clonal size and the V and J genes are those of that table, whereas D and trimming came from the DNA. The table has 350,000 to 450,000 clones, around nine tenths seen once. Those enrolled, adults aged roughly 18 to 89 years, came from about two dozen US areas. Donors in Cohort 3 who had recovered were those with two negative PCRs, healthcare professional clearance, or resolution of their symptoms. V gave up 6 bases and J gave up 4 bases, with 10 bases separating them. This CDR3 spans 13 amino acids. The V gene's germline CDR1 is SNHLY and CDR2 FYNNEI.

Sequences were obtained from PBMCs or T cells enriched from blood (not recorded which). The V call is TRBV2, the J call TRBJ2-1; D not resolved. The TCR comes from a woman in her twenties or thirties who had recovered from COVID-19. The CDR3 region is CASRVNSYNEQFF. The CDR3, as DNA: TGTGCCAGCAGAGTTAACAGTTACAATGAGCAGTTCTTC.